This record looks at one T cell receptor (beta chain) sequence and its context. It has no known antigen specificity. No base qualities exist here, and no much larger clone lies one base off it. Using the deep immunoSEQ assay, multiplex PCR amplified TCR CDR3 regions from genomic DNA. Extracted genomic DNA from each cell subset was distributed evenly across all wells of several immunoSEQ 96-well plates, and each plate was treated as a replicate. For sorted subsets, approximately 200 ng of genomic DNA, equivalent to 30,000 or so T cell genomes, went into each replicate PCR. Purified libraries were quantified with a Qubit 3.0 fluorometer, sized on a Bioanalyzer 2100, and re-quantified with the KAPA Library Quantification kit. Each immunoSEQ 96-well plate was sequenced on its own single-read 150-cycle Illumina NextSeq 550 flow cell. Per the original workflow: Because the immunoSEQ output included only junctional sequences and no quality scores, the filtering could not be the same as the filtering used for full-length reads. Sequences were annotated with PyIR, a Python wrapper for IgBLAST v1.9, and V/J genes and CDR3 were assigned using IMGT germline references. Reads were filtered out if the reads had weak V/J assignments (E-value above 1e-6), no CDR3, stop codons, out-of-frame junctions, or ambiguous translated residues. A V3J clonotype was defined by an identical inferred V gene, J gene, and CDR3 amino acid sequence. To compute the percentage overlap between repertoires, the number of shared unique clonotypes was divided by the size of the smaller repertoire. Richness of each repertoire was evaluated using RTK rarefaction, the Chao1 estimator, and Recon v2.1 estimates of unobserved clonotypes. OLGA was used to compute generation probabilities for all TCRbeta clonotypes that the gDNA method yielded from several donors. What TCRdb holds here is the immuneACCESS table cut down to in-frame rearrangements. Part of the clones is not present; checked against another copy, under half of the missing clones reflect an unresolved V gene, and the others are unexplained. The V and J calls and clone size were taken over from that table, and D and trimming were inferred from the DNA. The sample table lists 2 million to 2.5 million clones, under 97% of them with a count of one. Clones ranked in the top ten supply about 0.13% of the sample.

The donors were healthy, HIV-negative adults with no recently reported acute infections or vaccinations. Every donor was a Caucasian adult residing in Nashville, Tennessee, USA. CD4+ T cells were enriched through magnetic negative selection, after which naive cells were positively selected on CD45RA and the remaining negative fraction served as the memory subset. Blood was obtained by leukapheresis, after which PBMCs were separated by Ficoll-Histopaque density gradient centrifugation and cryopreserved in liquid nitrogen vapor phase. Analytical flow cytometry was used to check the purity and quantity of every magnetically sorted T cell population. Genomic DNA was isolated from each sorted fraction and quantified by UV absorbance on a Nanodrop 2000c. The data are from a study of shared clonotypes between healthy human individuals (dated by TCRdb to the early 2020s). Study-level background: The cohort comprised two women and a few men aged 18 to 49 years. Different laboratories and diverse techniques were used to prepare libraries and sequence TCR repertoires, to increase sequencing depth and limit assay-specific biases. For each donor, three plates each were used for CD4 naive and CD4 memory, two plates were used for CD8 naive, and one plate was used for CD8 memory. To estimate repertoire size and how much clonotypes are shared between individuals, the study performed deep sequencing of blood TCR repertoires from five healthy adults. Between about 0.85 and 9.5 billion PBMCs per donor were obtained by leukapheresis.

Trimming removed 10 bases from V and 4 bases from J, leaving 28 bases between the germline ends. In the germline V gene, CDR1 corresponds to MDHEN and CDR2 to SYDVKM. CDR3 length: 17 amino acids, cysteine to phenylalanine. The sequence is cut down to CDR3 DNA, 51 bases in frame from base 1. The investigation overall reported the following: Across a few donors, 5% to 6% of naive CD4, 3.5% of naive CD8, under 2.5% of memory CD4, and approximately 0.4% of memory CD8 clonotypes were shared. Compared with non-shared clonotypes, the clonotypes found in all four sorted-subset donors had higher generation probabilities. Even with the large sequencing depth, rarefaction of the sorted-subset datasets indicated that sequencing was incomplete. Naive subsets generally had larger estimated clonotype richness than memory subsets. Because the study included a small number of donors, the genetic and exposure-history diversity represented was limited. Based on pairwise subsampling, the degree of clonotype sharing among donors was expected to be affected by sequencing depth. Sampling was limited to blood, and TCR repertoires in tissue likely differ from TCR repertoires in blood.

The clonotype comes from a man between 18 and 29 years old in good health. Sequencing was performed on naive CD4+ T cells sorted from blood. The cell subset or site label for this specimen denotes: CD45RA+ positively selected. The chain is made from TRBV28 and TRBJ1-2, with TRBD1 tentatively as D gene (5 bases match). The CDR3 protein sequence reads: CATAPSGVRPGAYGYTF. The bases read TGTGCCACAGCCCCCTCCGGTGTGCGCCCTGGGGCCTATGGCTACACCTTC.